The 9 T cell receptor beta chains listed next were all sequenced from one sample in a study of cytomegalovirus exposure and HLA in healthy donors (dated by TCRdb to the late 2010s). To prepare the library, the immunoSEQ multiplex PCR assay was applied. For the multiplex PCR, a mixture combining 60 forward primers for TCR Vbeta segments and 13 reverse primers for TCR Jbeta segments was used. TCRdb carries this immuneACCESS record with in-frame sequences only. Its versions omit some clonotypes, under half of them owing to an unresolved V gene in the studies checked, with the rest unexplained. The sample includes some 140,000 clones, with about 80% observed a single time. The ten top clones hold roughly 2.3% of the sample. Input material: PBMCs. All receptors come from a young man in good health and CMV-seronegative.

V usage is TRBV13 and J usage is TRBJ2-1; D is perhaps TRBD2 (6 bases). The CDR3 covers 17 residues. Germline V CDR1 and CDR2: PRHDT, FYEKMQ (reference sequence). Trimming removed 2 bases at V and 7 bases at J, with 21 bases between. CDR3 amino acids: CASSLPPLSGVRNEQFF. CDR3 nucleotide sequence: TGTGCCAGCAGCTTACCCCCTTTATCGGGGGTACGTAATGAGCAGTTCTTC.

The rearrangement links TRBV5-4 to TRBJ1-2; no clear D. This CDR3 comprises 15 residues. Germline V CDR1 and CDR2: SGHNT, YYREEE (reference sequence). Between the trimmed V and J ends, which lost 0 bases and 3 bases, there was a span of 12 bases. The CDR3 coding sequence is TGTGCCAGCAGCTTGGGGGCCATAACTGACTATGGCTACACCTTC. It translates to CASSLGAITDYGYTF.

This rearrangement joins TRBV6-5 to TRBJ2-5; 8 positions agree with TRBD1. The DNA matches TRBJ2-7 better at its end, which makes the J call doubtful. In germline, CDR1 is MNHEY, CDR2 SVGAGI. The CDR3 totals 14 residues. The CDR3 DNA reads as TGTGCCAGCAGTTATACAGGGGGTTTGCACGAGCAGTACTTC. It encodes CASSYTGGLHEQYF.

The rearrangement links TRBV7-8 to TRBJ2-7, with 12 bases identical to TRBD2. This CDR3 has 18 amino acids. V was clipped by 2 bases and J by 0 bases; unmatched bases: 8. Germline CDR1 and CDR2: SGHVS and FQNEAQ. CDR3 residues: CASSLPGLAGTASYEQYF. The DNA for the CDR3 is TGTGCCAGCAGCTTACCAGGACTAGCGGGAACCGCCTCCTACGAGCAGTACTTC.

In its sample, this clone was seen a few times. The gene calls are TRBV6-5 and TRBJ2-7; perhaps TRBD2 as D (6 bases). The CDR3 contains 13 residues. Deletions cut 7 bases from V and 5 bases from J, with 15 bases between. Per germline, CDR1 MNHEY and CDR2 SVGAGI. DNA for the CDR3: TGTGCCAGCAAGGGGCTAGCGAACAACGAGCAGTACTTC. It encodes CASKGLANNEQYF.

The chain carries TRBV6-1 and TRBJ2-4; weak D call: TRBD2 (7 bases). This CDR3 has 15 amino acids. V was shortened by 6 bases and J by 7 bases, with 19 bases between the two germline ends. Germline CDR1 MNHNS, CDR2 SASEGT. CDR3 loop: CASRGGAAWWNIQYF. As DNA, the CDR3 is TGTGCCAGCAGGGGGGGGGCCGCCTGGTGGAACATTCAGTACTTC.

This clone has just a few counts. The rearrangement joins TRBV7-9 to TRBJ2-5; perhaps TRBD2 as D (5 bases). Germline CDR1 reads SEHNR; CDR2 reads FQNEAQ (reference sequence). V was trimmed by 5 bases and J by 7 bases, leaving 14 bases between them. This CDR3 comprises 13 residues. CDR3 amino acids: CASSIGSEGTQYF. As DNA, the CDR3 is TGTGCCAGCAGCATCGGATCCGAGGGGACCCAGTACTTC.

In this sample, this clone turned up once. This sequence joins TRBV5-1 and TRBJ1-4, with 9 bases aligning to TRBD1. V lost 4 bases, J lost 5 bases, and 3 bases stayed unmatched. The CDR3 consists of 14 residues. Germline assignment: CDR1 SGHRS and CDR2 YFSETQ. DNA for the CDR3: TGCGCCAGCAGCCGGGGACAGGGAAATGAAAAACTGTTTTTT. Its translation is CASSRGQGNEKLFF. The entire variable domain, with the rest obtained from reference TRBV5-1 and TRBJ1-4, is as follows: KAGVTQTPRYLIKTRGQQVTLSCSPISGHRSVSWYQQTPGQGLQFLFEYFSETQRNKGNFPGRFSGRQFSNSRSEMNVSTLELGDSALYLCASSRGQGNEKLFFGSGTQLSVL.

The chain couples TRBV7-2 to TRBJ2-5; D gene ambiguous. Deletions cut 1 base from V and 5 bases from J, with 11 bases between. Germline CDR1 reads SGHTA; CDR2 reads FQGNSA. CDR3 length equals 14 residues. The CDR3 region is CASSLGHLRETQYF. In DNA, the CDR3 is TGTGCCAGCAGCTTAGGGCACCTCCGTGAGACCCAGTACTTC.